This T cell receptor beta chain was obtained from a study of immune evolution from preneoplasia to lung adenocarcinoma (dated by TCRdb to the early 2020s). Some background on the complete study: No AAH lesions showed HLA loss of heterozygosity, compared with 6% to 8% of AIS, approximately 15% of MIA and around a third of ADC lesions. Immune contexture across lung adenocarcinoma precursors and invasive adenocarcinoma was profiled using immune gene expression, TCR sequencing and multiplex immunofluorescence. Resected precursor lesions (AAH, AIS, MIA) and invasive adenocarcinomas were compared with paired morphologically normal lung tissue. The sample size depended on which specimens were available, not on a prior power calculation. The immune data were integrated with whole exome sequencing and methylation data obtained from the same cohort of nodules. A total of roughly 50 patients with pulmonary nodules who underwent surgical resection were included in the overall cohort. TCR sequencing data came from 51 patients. The study reported that under 110 samples were used for TCR sequencing. POLYSOLVER was used to infer Class I HLA alleles from exome data, while LOHHLA was used to detect allele-specific HLA loss. Summary of the overall study and its limitations: Because all patients came from Japan and China, whether the findings apply to Western populations was uncertain. The highest top T cell clone frequencies were observed in normal lung, and a progressive decrease in top T cell clone frequencies appeared to occur from AAH through AIS, MIA and invasive adenocarcinoma. The highest T cell clonality was observed in KRAS-mutant nodules compared with EGFR-mutant or double wild-type lesions. Normal lung showed the highest clonality, whereas later-stage lesions appeared to have higher T cell density and diversity but lower clonality. The findings rested on association rather than direct causation, and larger cohorts with long-term follow-up and longitudinal biopsies were considered necessary.

Points on this clone: Its specific antigen is unknown. The record has no base qualities; no much larger clone is one base away.

Between 2014 and 2017, the patients underwent resection in either Japan or China. The histologic diagnosis of each case was independently confirmed on H&E slides by two lung cancer pathologists. For nucleic acid extraction, premalignant or tumor cells were enriched by macro-dissection following pathologic assessment. DNA was isolated from FFPE tissue using the AllPrep DNA/RNA FFPE Kit. TCR beta CDR3 regions were sequenced from DNA using the immunoSEQ hsTCRbeta Kit. The authors processed their data as follows. TCR sequencing data were analysed with the ImmunoSEQ Analyzer. T cell clonality was defined as 1 minus Pielou's evenness, calculated on productive rearrangements. T cell diversity was measured with the inverse Simpson index on productive templates. T cell density was defined as TCR beta template counts normalized to usable DNA, with usable DNA estimated by amplification and sequencing of housekeeping genes. Two-sided Kruskal-Wallis tests were used to compare TCR metrics between histologic stages. Held by TCRdb, this immuneACCESS table contains in-frame sequences only and omits some clones. Under half of the omission traces to an unresolved V gene where checked; the cause of the rest is unknown. V and J calls and clone size come straight from that table; D and trimming were deduced from the DNA. The sample yields 39,000 or so clones; under 80% were counted once. The ten most abundant clones make up around 4.5% of the sample.

Germline trimming: 2 bases from V, 1 base from J; junction bases outside gene matches: 10. The CDR3 runs 18 residues from the cysteine to the phenylalanine. The DNA shown is the 54-base CDR3, in frame from base 1. The germline V gene provides CDR1 LGHNA and CDR2 YNFKEQ. The TCR originated in a person in their sixties or seventies with lung adenocarcinoma. Sequencing was carried out using FFPE invasive lung adenocarcinoma tissue. Per the publication, the cell subset or site label means: frankly invasive lung adenocarcinoma (ADC). Rearrangement joined TRBV4-2 to TRBJ2-7; the junction holds 11 bases that match TRBD2. The DNA is TGTGCCAGCAGCCAAATAGCGGGAGGGAGGCTAACATCCTACGAGCAGTACTTC. Translation gives CASSQIAGGRLTSYEQYF.